These 30 T cell receptor beta chains share one sample of origin, sequenced in a study of T cells in Graves' hyperthyroidism and ophthalmopathy. TCR beta CDR3 regions were amplified from RNA. HTBI primers were used for first-round RT-PCR of the TCR CDR3. TCRdb re-called the multiplex PCR reads through MiXCR, storing one row per CDR3 protein. The repertoire holds around 540,000 distinct CDR3 sequences, roughly 16% seen once, with 29% in the top ten. The sequenced sample consisted of blood. The receptors originated from a woman aged 25-40 years with Graves' ophthalmopathy.

This sequence joins TRBV29-1 and TRBJ1-2; D remains ambiguous. Germline CDR1 is SQVTM and CDR2 is ANQGSEA. Trimming removed 1 base at V and 3 bases at J, with 9 bases between. CDR3 length: 13 residues. The CDR3 DNA reads TGCAGCGTTGAAGGTCTCCGGGACTATGGCTACACCTTC. Translating gives CSVEGLRDYGYTF.

Comment on this clonotype: The CDR3 does not end in the conserved phenylalanine or tryptophan, so this is likely a read error. The rearrangement links TRBV2 to TRBJ1-5; D gene uncertain. This CDR3 comprises 14 residues. V lost 4 bases, J lost 1 base, and 8 bases lay in between. CDR1 and CDR2 from the germline V gene are SNHLY and FYNNEI. The CDR3 loop reads CASSGRFSNQPQHS. As DNA, the CDR3 is TGTGCCAGCAGTGGTCGATTCAGCAATCAGCCCCAGCATTCT.

This clonotype was picked up many times. The V gene is TRBV28, the J gene TRBJ2-1, with D unresolved. Per the germline V gene, CDR1 is MDHEN and CDR2 is SYDVKM. This CDR3 comprises 17 residues. The germline V and J ends were trimmed by 3 bases and 1 base, with 16 bases remaining between them. This CDR3 is CASSLGLFGNSYNEQFF. In DNA form, the CDR3 reads TGTGCCAGCAGTTTGGGGTTATTTGGTAATTCCTACAATGAGCAGTTCTTC. The whole variable domain, remainder taken from reference TRBV28 and TRBJ2-1, is DVKVTQSSRYLVKRTGEKVFLECVQDMDHENMFWYRQDPGLGLRLIYFSYDVKMKEKGDIPEGYSVSREKKERFSLILESASTNQTSMYLCASSLGLFGNSYNEQFFGPGTRLTVL.

A few counts support this clonotype. This could be a read error, since a much larger clone is one nucleotide away. The V call is TRBV7-2, the J call TRBJ2-1; D is unresolved. CDR3 length: 15 amino acids. The ends were cut back, 1 base at V and 0 bases at J, with 7 bases in the middle. The germline gives CDR1 SGHTA, CDR2 FQGNSA. In nucleotides, the CDR3 is TGTACCAGCAGCTTAGAGTGGAGCTCCTACAATGAGCAGTTCTTC. Its translation is CTSSLEWSSYNEQFF.

This clonotype was recorded at least ten times. CDR3 loop: CASSLTGQGYDTQYF. CDR3 nucleotides: TGCGCCAGCAGCTTGACTGGACAGGGGTACGATACGCAGTATTTT. This chain connects TRBV5-1 to TRBJ2-3, with 9 bases aligning to TRBD1. Germline V CDR1 and CDR2: SGHRS, YFSETQ. V dropped 1 base and J dropped 6; count of bases not matched to a gene: 6. The CDR3 has 15 residues.

This clonotype appeared many times. The rearrangement uses TRBV28 and TRBJ1-1; D ambiguous. V gave up 5 bases and J gave up 3 bases, with 13 bases separating them. The CDR3 runs 14 residues. CDR1 MDHEN and CDR2 SYDVKM come from the germline V gene. The CDR3 DNA sequence: TGTGCCAGCAGTCCCCCCGCGACCGACACTGAAGCTTTCTTT. Its translation is CASSPPATDTEAFF. Full variable domain (missing parts from reference TRBV28 and TRBJ1-1): DVKVTQSSRYLVKRTGEKVFLECVQDMDHENMFWYRQDPGLGLRLIYFSYDVKMKEKGDIPEGYSVSREKKERFSLILESASTNQTSMYLCASSPPATDTEAFFGQGTRLTVV.

This clonotype showed up many times. The chain uses TRBV12-3 or TRBV12-4 and TRBJ2-2; 7 bases match TRBD2. The CDR3 is 17 residues long. V trimming: 6 bases; J trimming: 1 base; junction bases outside the gene matches: 11. In DNA, the CDR3 is TGTGCCAGCAGGGCGGGACTACAGATTGTGAACACCGGGGAGCTGTTTTTT. This codes for CASRAGLQIVNTGELFF.

This clonotype was seen many times. This chain connects TRBV30 to TRBJ2-5; D unresolved. Trimming took off 7 bases at V and 1 base at J, with 7 bases between the two ends. The CDR3 has 11 amino acids. Germline V gene lookup returns CDR1 GTSNPN and CDR2 SVGIG (reference sequence). CDR3 amino acids: CASSTQETQYF. CDR3 coding DNA: TGTGCCTCCAGCACCCAAGAGACCCAGTACTTC.

V gene TRBV6-9 combines with J gene TRBJ2-1; 10 bases are shared with TRBD1. The CDR3 sequence is 15 residues long. V gave up 3 bases and J gave up 9 bases; unmatched junction bases: 8. The germline gives CDR1 MNHGY, CDR2 SVAAGI. Written as DNA, the CDR3 is TGTGCCAGCAGTTACCCCGGGACAGGGGTTGGTGAGCAGTTCTTC. As protein: CASSYPGTGVGEQFF.

This clonotype was found many times. J is TRBJ2-7 and V is TRBV27; no definite D call. Germline lookup yields CDR1 MNHEY and CDR2 SMNVEV (reference sequence). The CDR3 spans 14 residues. V lost 1 base to trimming and J lost 0 bases, with 7 bases between them. CDR3 sequence: CASSLWTASYEQYF. The CDR3 DNA is TGTGCCAGCAGTTTATGGACGGCCTCCTACGAGCAGTACTTC.

This clonotype was counted only a few times. J is TRBJ1-2 and V is TRBV10-3; D uncertain. CDR3 size: 12 residues. Trimming shortened V by 6 bases and J by 0 bases, and 5 bases separated the two germline ends. Germline CDR1 and CDR2: ENHRY and SYGVKD. The CDR3: CAIRETNYGYTF. The CDR3 DNA is TGTGCCATCAGGGAAACTAACTATGGCTACACCTTC.

The chain combines TRBV19 with TRBJ2-1; D might be TRBD2 (5 bases). In germline, CDR1 is LNHDA, CDR2 SQIVND (reference sequence). This CDR3 is built from 15 residues. Deletions cut 1 base from V and 2 bases from J, with 9 bases between. The CDR3 sequence: CASSIGERAYNEQFF. The CDR3 DNA reads as TGTGCCAGTAGTATAGGGGAGCGCGCCTACAATGAGCAGTTCTTC.

This clonotype was detected only a few times. The chain links TRBV5-1 to TRBJ1-5; D is uncertain. CDR3 length: 15 residues. V was cut by 0 bases and J by 5 bases, with 12 bases left in between. Germline CDR1 is SGHRS and CDR2 is YFSETQ. CDR3 coding DNA: TGCGCCAGCAGCTTGGAGGACTCCAGGTATCAGCCCCAGCATTTT. The encoded protein is CASSLEDSRYQPQHF.

V gene TRBV7-3 combines with J gene TRBJ2-1; 8 nucleotides match TRBD2. The CDR3 loop spans 14 amino acids. Germline V lookup: CDR1 SGHTA, CDR2 FQGTGA. Trimming removed 4 bases from V and 7 bases from J; junction bases left unmatched: 6. The CDR3 here is CASSWLGLGNEQFF. The CDR3 coding sequence is TGTGCCAGCAGCTGGTTGGGACTAGGAAATGAGCAGTTCTTC.

This clonotype was picked up many times. The chain combines TRBV7-9 with TRBJ2-1; either TRBD1 or TRBD2 may fit D (5 bases each). Germline V gene data show CDR1 as SEHNR and CDR2 as FQNEAQ (reference sequence). This CDR3 is built from 16 residues. Trimming shortened V by 4 bases and J by 1 base, and 14 bases separated the two germline ends. For the CDR3, the DNA is TGTGCCAGCAGCTGGGGGAAACTAGGGTCCTACAATGAGCAGTTCTTC. Protein product: CASSWGKLGSYNEQFF.

This clonotype has at least ten counts. V and J are TRBV6-1 and TRBJ2-1, with TRBD2 matching 10 bases. CDR1 and CDR2 (germline): MNHNS, SASEGT. The CDR3 is 17 residues long. J lost 8 bases, V lost 6 bases, and 16 bases had no gene match. For the CDR3, the DNA is TGTGCCAGCAGAGAGGGCGGGTTTAGCGGGAGGAGGGATGAGCAGTTCTTC. It encodes CASREGGFSGRRDEQFF.

At least ten counts were recorded for this clonotype. This rearrangement joins TRBV20-1 to TRBJ2-1, with 9 bases identical to TRBD2. The germline gives CDR1 DFQATT, CDR2 SNEGSKA (reference sequence). With 4 bases clipped from V and 2 bases from J, the junction kept 6 bases outside the gene matches. The CDR3 consists of 15 residues. The CDR3 DNA sequence: TGCAGTGCTAACGTAGCGGGAGCCCCCTACAATGAGCAGTTCTTC. Amino acids: CSANVAGAPYNEQFF.

This clonotype was seen a few times. Since a much larger clone is just one base distant, this may be a read error. V gene TRBV6-1 combines with J gene TRBJ2-7; unclear D gene. From germline, CDR1 is MNHNS and CDR2 SASEGT. There are 10 residues in the CDR3. The germline V and J ends were trimmed by 8 bases and 3 bases, with 5 bases remaining between them. Here the CDR3 DNA reads TGTGCCAGCCGCAACTACGAGCAGTACTTC. It codes for CASRNYEQYF.

This chain connects TRBV6-5 to TRBJ1-4, with 7 bases that match TRBD1. This CDR3 is 14 amino acids long. Unmatched junction bases numbered 3, after V lost 0 bases and J lost 8 bases. CDR1 and CDR2 from the germline V gene are MNHEY and SVGAGI. CDR3 loop: CASSYSGTAEKLFF. The CDR3 bases are TGTGCCAGCAGTTACTCAGGGACAGCAGAAAAACTGTTTTTT.

This clonotype has ten or more counts. The rearrangement links TRBV6-5 to TRBJ1-1; D might be TRBD1 (5 bases). The CDR3 runs 18 residues. The germline CDR1 and CDR2 sequences are MNHEY and SVGAGI. The germline V and J ends were trimmed by 0 bases and 0 bases, with 17 bases remaining between them. The CDR3 nucleotides are TGTGCCAGCAGTTACTCCGCAGGGATGCCCTCCCTGAACACTGAAGCTTTCTTT. Protein product: CASSYSAGMPSLNTEAFF.

This clonotype was detected only a few times. The CDR3 sequence is CSARLARPGGELFF. As DNA, the CDR3 is TGCAGTGCTAGACTAGCGCGGCCGGGCGGGGAGCTGTTTTTT. This rearrangement joins TRBV20-1 to TRBJ2-2; D might be TRBD2 (6 bases). The V gene's germline CDR1 is DFQATT and CDR2 SNEGSKA (reference sequence). Trimming shortened V by 2 bases and J by 7 bases, and 14 bases separated the two germline ends. CDR3 size: 14 residues.

This clonotype has at least ten counts. This chain joins TRBV30 and TRBJ1-2; no clear D gene. The V gene lost 3 bases and the J gene lost 5 bases, with 10 bases spanning the gap. This CDR3 spans 12 amino acids. Germline lookup yields CDR1 GTSNPN and CDR2 SVGIG (reference sequence). The DNA of the CDR3 is TGTGCCTGGAGCAGAGACGGTTATGGCTACACCTTC. Encoded protein: CAWSRDGYGYTF.

This clonotype was counted ten times or more. J is TRBJ2-7 and V is TRBV7-2, with 10 bases that match TRBD2. Germline V gives CDR1 SGHTA, CDR2 FQGNSA. The ends lost 7 bases at V and 4 bases at J; junction bases unmatched: 10. The CDR3 spans 15 residues. This chain's CDR3 is CASTLVAGGAYEQYF. The CDR3 region has the DNA TGTGCCAGCACCCTGGTAGCGGGAGGTGCATACGAGCAGTACTTC. The variable domain in full, completed from reference TRBV7-2 and TRBJ2-7, reads GAGVSQSPSNKVTEKGKDVELRCDPISGHTALYWYRQSLGQGLEFLIYFQGNSAPDKSGLPSDRFSAERTGGSVSTLTIQRTQQEDSAVYLCASTLVAGGAYEQYFGPGTRLTVT.

In its sample, this clonotype was seen many times. CDR3 sequence reads: CSAQGLYEQYF. CDR3 nucleotides: TGCAGTGCTCAAGGGCTCTACGAGCAGTACTTC. This chain links TRBV20-1 with TRBJ2-7; D not certain. Trimming took off 5 bases at V and 3 bases at J, with 8 bases between the two ends. The CDR3 has 11 amino acids. Germline CDR1 and CDR2: DFQATT and SNEGSKA (reference sequence).

This clonotype has ten or more counts. This chain links TRBV28 with TRBJ2-7; D unclear. V was shortened by 5 bases and J by 0 bases, with 14 bases between the two germline ends. The CDR3 has 15 residues. The germline V gene has CDR1 MDHEN and CDR2 SYDVKM. CDR3 DNA sequence: TGTGCCAGCAGTCCGCCCCTCCTGAGCTCCTACGAGCAGTACTTC. It translates to CASSPPLLSSYEQYF. Full variable domain (rest looked up from reference TRBV28 and TRBJ2-7): DVKVTQSSRYLVKRTGEKVFLECVQDMDHENMFWYRQDPGLGLRLIYFSYDVKMKEKGDIPEGYSVSREKKERFSLILESASTNQTSMYLCASSPPLLSSYEQYFGPGTRLTVT.

This clonotype appeared a few times. The chain is built from TRBV5-1 and TRBJ2-5; no firm D call. V gave up 6 bases and J gave up 4 bases, with 16 bases separating them. This CDR3 comprises 14 residues. Looked up from germline, CDR1 is SGHRS and CDR2 is YFSETQ. DNA of the CDR3: TGCGCCAGCACTGGCCTACCCTCTCGAGAGACCCAGTACTTC. It translates to CASTGLPSRETQYF.

This chain links TRBV9 with TRBJ2-1, with 7 bases that match TRBD2. Germline-derived CDR1 and CDR2 are SGDLS and YYNGEE. V was pared by 2 bases and J by 5 bases, with 7 bases of the junction left unmatched. CDR3 length equals 15 residues. CDR3 loop: CASSVRASGDNEQFF. In DNA form, the CDR3 reads TGTGCCAGCAGCGTCAGGGCTAGCGGTGACAATGAGCAGTTCTTC.

The V and J genes are TRBV30 and TRBJ2-7; 8 bases match TRBD2. Germline V gene sequence: CDR1 GTSNPN, CDR2 SVGIG (reference sequence). The V segment lost 4 bases and the J segment 3 bases; nucleotides outside the gene matches: 5. The CDR3 loop spans 13 amino acids. CDR3 amino acids: CAWILAGDYEQYF. In DNA, the CDR3 is TGTGCCTGGATCCTAGCGGGCGACTACGAGCAGTACTTC.

This clonotype was picked up a small number of times. The chain couples TRBV19 to TRBJ2-2; 7 nucleotides match TRBD2. The CDR3 spans 18 residues. Trimming removed 3 bases from V and 0 bases from J; junction bases left unmatched: 10. Germline CDR1 is LNHDA and CDR2 is SQIVND (reference sequence). CDR3 DNA sequence: TGTGCCAGTAGTATTGCTAGCGGAATGTTCGCGAACACCGGGGAGCTGTTTTTT. It is translated as CASSIASGMFANTGELFF.

This clonotype was counted at least ten times. V gene TRBV29-1 combines with J gene TRBJ2-1; D might be TRBD2 (5 bases). This CDR3 is 14 amino acids long. CDR1 and CDR2 (germline): SQVTM, ANQGSEA. With 3 bases removed from V and 1 base from J, the gap between germline ends came to 10 bases. The CDR3 loop is CSVDGSSSYNEQFF. The CDR3 DNA reads TGCAGCGTTGATGGGAGTTCGTCCTACAATGAGCAGTTCTTC.